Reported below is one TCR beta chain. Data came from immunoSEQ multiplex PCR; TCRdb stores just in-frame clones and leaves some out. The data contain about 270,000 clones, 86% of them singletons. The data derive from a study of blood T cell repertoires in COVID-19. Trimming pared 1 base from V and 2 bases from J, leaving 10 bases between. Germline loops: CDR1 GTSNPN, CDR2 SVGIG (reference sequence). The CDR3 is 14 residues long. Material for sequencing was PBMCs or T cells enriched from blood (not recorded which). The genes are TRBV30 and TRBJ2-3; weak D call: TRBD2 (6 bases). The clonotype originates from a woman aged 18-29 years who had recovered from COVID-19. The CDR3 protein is CAWSDAGTTDTQYF. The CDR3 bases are TGTGCCTGGAGTGATGCGGGGACCACAGATACGCAGTATTTT.